This T cell receptor (beta chain) was identified in a study of human T cells and chemical hapten exposure. Individual cDNA molecules each carried unique molecular identifiers attached by the library. The authors' processing: Sample-level TCR yields exhibited a median of roughly 96,000, with a range of 23,224 to 690,600. One entry per CDR3 protein, called by TCRdb with MiXCR from the RACE reads. The V and J calls shown here were made by TCRdb, not taken from the authors' results. The top ten clones hold approximately 5.5% of a sample with about 68,000 distinct CDR3 sequences, over 9.5% of them seen once. Stated time point: pre-sensitization, week 0. Treatment reported: therapeutic diphenylcyclopropenone sensitization with weekly scalp DPC. This clonotype was counted a few times. Its antigen is undetermined. Study observations and caveats: In comparison with controls, expanded TCRs gave rise to a significantly larger number of large CDR3 similarity clusters. Sensitizing with DPC caused no change in TCRs above 1 in 1000 frequency.

This receptor was taken from a woman in her 50s with alopecia areata. Some clones in this sample may be carry-over from other donors' samples. The input for sequencing was whole blood, taken in connection with sensitization to the hapten diphenylcyclopropenone (DPC).

CDR3 region: CASSKDRVSSYEQYF. The CDR3 DNA sequence: TGTGCCAGCAGCAAGGACAGGGTATCGTCCTACGAGCAGTACTTC. This rearrangement joins TRBV5-6 to TRBJ2-7; TRBD1 aligns across 8 bases. CDR3 size: 15 residues. V trimming: 4 bases; J trimming: 1 base; junction bases outside the gene matches: 7. Germline values: CDR1 SGHDT, CDR2 YYEEEE.